Below are 10 T cell receptor beta chains sequenced from a single sample in a study of T cell responses to AZD1222 COVID-19 vaccine. TCRdb keeps only in-frame clones here, not all; method: immunoSEQ multiplex PCR. The sample lists about 140,000 clones; around nine tenths were seen once. Specimen: peripheral blood, collected on day 0 of AZD1222 vaccination. Source of these receptors: an adult in good health.

The chain is built from TRBV6-4 and TRBJ2-1; D is undetermined. This CDR3 is 13 amino acids long. Germline V gene lookup returns CDR1 MRHNA and CDR2 SNTAGT. V dropped 5 bases and J dropped 8 bases, with 13 bases sitting between them. The CDR3 here is CASSPNQFYEQFF. CDR3 in DNA: TGTGCCAGCAGTCCGAACCAGTTCTATGAGCAGTTCTTC.

J is TRBJ2-3 and V is TRBV18; D is unresolved. CDR3 size: 14 residues. Germline V lookup: CDR1 KGHSH, CDR2 LQKENI. The V end was cut by 2 bases, the J end by 2 bases, with 8 bases between. The DNA for the CDR3 is TGTGCCAGCTCACCAAGGGTACCCACAGATACGCAGTATTTT. This encodes CASSPRVPTDTQYF. Full variable domain (outside the CDR3, taken from reference TRBV18 and TRBJ2-3): NAGVMQNPRHLVRRRGQEARLRCSPMKGHSHVYWYRQLPEEGLKFMVYLQKENIIDESGMPKERFSAEFPKEGPSILRIQQVVRGDSAAYFCASSPRVPTDTQYFGPGTRLTVL.

The V call is TRBV7-9, the J call TRBJ2-7; 10 bases map to TRBD1. This CDR3 comprises 17 residues. Germline CDR1 SEHNR, CDR2 FQNEAQ (reference sequence). J was trimmed by 4 bases and V by 1 base; bases with no gene match: 10. This CDR3 reads CASSLEPGQGLGYEQYF. In DNA, the CDR3 is TGTGCCAGCAGCTTAGAACCGGGACAGGGGTTGGGGTACGAGCAGTACTTC.

The rearrangement uses TRBV5-4 and TRBJ2-1; 8 nucleotides match TRBD2. CDR1 and CDR2 from the germline V gene are SGHNT and YYREEE (reference sequence). The junction had 9 bases not matched to a gene; V was cut back by 4 bases and J by 0 bases. CDR3 length equals 17 residues. The CDR3 is CASSRTSGPSSYNEQFF. CDR3 sequence (DNA): TGTGCCAGCAGCCGTACTAGCGGACCGAGCTCCTACAATGAGCAGTTCTTC.

The chain uses TRBV7-9 and TRBJ1-1; TRBD1 matches 10 bases. Germline-derived CDR1 and CDR2 are SEHNR and FQNEAQ (reference sequence). The CDR3 runs 16 residues. V lost 4 bases to trimming and J lost 4 bases; unmatched junction nucleotides: 9. CDR3 coding DNA: TGTGCCAGCAGCTACAACCCGGGACAGGGGAGCACTGAAGCTTTCTTT. Its protein product is CASSYNPGQGSTEAFF.

The genes are TRBV27 and TRBJ2-3; 10 bases agree with TRBD2. Losses at the gene ends were 8 bases for V and 6 bases for J; bases not matched to a gene: 8. The CDR3 is 14 residues long. Looked up from germline, CDR1 is MNHEY and CDR2 is SMNVEV (reference sequence). The CDR3 sequence is CASGSSGGPDTQYF. CDR3 DNA: TGTGCCAGCGGGTCTAGCGGGGGACCTGATACGCAGTATTTT.

The V and J genes are TRBV21-1 and TRBJ1-5; the DNA was not used to check the table's D call, TRBD1. TRBV21-1 is assigned pseudogene status. The CDR3 is made up of 15 amino acids. The CDR3 reads CASSRPGTVNQPQHF. The DNA of the CDR3 is TGTGCCAGCAGCCGCCCCGGGACAGTCAATCAGCCCCAGCATTTT.

The chain has TRBV13 and TRBJ2-7, with D unresolved. The CDR3 extends over 13 amino acids. V dropped 1 base and J dropped 4 bases, with 8 bases sitting between them. Germline V gene lookup returns CDR1 PRHDT and CDR2 FYEKMQ (reference sequence). CDR3 nucleotides: TGTGCCAGCAGCTTAGCCAGAGCATACGAGCAGTACTTC. This codes for CASSLARAYEQYF.

V is TRBV6-1 and J is TRBJ2-1; TRBD2 agrees at 8 bases. CDR3 length equals 14 residues. V lost 2 bases and J lost 9; bases outside the gene matches: 6. Germline V lookup: CDR1 MNHNS, CDR2 SASEGT. CDR3 DNA sequence: TGTGCCAGCAGTGAATTAGCGGGGACGAGTGAGCAGTTCTTC. Encoded protein: CASSELAGTSEQFF.

V usage is TRBV10-1 and J usage is TRBJ1-4, with D possibly being TRBD1 (6 bases). Germline CDR1 and CDR2: WNHNN and SYGVQD (reference sequence). The CDR3 sequence is 15 residues long. Trimming removed 0 bases from V and 7 bases from J, with 12 bases in between. Written as DNA, the CDR3 is TGCGCCAGCAGTGAGTCCGGTGGGGGCGGTGAAAAACTGTTTTTT. It encodes CASSESGGGGEKLFF.